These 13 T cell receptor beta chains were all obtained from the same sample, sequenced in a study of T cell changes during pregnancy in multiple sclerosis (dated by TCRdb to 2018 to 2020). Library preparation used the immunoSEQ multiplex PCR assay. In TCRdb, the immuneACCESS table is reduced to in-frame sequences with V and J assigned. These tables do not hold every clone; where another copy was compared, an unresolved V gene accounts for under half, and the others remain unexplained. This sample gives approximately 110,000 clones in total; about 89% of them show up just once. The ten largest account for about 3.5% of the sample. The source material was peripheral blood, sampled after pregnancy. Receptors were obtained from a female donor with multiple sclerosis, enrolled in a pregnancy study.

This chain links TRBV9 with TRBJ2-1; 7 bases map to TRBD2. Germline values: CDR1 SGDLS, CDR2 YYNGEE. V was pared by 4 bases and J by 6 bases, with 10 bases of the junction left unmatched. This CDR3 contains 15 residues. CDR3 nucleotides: TGTGCCAGCAGCTCCACTAGCGCCTTGATCAATGAGCAGTTCTTC. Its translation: CASSSTSALINEQFF.

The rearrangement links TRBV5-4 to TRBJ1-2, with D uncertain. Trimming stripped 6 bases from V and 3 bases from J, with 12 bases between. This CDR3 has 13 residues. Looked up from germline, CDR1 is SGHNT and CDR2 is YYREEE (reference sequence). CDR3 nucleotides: TGTGCCAGCACCTCTGTTCCGGACTATGGCTACACCTTC. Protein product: CASTSVPDYGYTF.

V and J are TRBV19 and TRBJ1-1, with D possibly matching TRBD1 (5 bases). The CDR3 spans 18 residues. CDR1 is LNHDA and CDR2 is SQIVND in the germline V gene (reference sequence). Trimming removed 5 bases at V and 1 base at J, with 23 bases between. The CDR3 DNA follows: TGTGCCAGTAGTGATTTAGGGTTAGGGCAGGGAGGGAACACTGAAGCTTTCTTT. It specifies CASSDLGLGQGGNTEAFF. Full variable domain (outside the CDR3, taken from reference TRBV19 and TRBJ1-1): DGGITQSPKYLFRKEGQNVTLSCEQNLNHDAMYWYRQDPGQGLRLIYYSQIVNDFQKGDIAEGYSVSREKKESFPLTVTSAQKNPTAFYLCASSDLGLGQGGNTEAFFGQGTRLTVV.

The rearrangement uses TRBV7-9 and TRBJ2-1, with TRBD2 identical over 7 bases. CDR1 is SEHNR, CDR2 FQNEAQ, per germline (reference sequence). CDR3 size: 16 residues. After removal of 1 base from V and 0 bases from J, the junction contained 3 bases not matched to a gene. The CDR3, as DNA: TGTGCCAGCAGCTTAGTAGGCGGGAGCTCCTACAATGAGCAGTTCTTC. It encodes CASSLVGGSSYNEQFF.

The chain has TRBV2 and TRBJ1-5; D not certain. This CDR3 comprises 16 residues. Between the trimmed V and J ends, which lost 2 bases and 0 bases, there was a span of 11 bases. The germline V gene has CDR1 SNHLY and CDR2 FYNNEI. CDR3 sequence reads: CASSEIAAYSNQPQHF. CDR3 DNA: TGTGCCAGCAGTGAAATCGCGGCCTATAGCAATCAGCCCCAGCATTTT.

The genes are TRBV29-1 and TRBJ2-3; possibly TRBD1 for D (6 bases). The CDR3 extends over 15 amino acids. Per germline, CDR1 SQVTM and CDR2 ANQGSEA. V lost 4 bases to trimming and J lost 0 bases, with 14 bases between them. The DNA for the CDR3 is TGCAGCGTTGGGTGGGGGCTGGCGAGCACAGATACGCAGTATTTT. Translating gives CSVGWGLASTDTQYF.

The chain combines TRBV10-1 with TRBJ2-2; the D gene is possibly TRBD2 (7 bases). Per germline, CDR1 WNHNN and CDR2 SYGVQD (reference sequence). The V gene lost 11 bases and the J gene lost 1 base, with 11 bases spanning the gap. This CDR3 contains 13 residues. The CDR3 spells CALGGQNTGELFF. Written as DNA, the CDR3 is TGCGCCCTGGGGGGGCAGAACACCGGGGAGCTGTTTTTT.

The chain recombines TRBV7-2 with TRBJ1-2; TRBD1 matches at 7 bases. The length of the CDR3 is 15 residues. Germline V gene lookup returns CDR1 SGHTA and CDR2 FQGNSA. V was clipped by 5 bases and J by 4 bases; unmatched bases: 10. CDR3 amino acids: CASSPPPGQIYGYTF. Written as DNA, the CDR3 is TGTGCCAGCAGCCCACCGCCGGGACAGATCTATGGCTACACCTTC.

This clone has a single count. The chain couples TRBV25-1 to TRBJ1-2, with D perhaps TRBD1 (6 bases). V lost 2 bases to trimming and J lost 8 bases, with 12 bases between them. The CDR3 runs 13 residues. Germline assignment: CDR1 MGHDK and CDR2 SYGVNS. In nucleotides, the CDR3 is TGTGCCAGCAGTGAAACAGGGTATGAGGGCTACACCTTC. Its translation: CASSETGYEGYTF.

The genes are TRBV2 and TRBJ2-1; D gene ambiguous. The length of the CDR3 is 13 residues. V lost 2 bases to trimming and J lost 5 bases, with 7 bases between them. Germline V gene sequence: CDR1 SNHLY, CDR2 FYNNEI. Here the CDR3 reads CASSELSHNEQFF. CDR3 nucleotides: TGTGCCAGCAGTGAACTTTCCCACAATGAGCAGTTCTTC.

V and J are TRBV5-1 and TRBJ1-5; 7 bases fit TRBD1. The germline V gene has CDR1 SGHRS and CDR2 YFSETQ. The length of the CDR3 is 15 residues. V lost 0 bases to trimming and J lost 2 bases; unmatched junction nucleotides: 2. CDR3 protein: CASSLGTGGNQPQHF. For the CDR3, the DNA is TGCGCCAGCAGCTTGGGGACAGGAGGCAATCAGCCCCAGCATTTT.

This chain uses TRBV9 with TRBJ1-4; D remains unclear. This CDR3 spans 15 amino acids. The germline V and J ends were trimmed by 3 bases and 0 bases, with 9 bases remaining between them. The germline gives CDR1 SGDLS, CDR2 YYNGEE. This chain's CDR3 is CASSGRAPTNEKLFF. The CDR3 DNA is TGTGCCAGCAGCGGGAGGGCGCCAACTAATGAAAAACTGTTTTTT.

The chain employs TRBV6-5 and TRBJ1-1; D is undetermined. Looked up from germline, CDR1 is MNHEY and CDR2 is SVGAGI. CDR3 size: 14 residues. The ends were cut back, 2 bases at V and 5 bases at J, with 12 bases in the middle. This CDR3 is CASSYLTRRTEAFF. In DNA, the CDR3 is TGTGCCAGCAGTTACCTCACACGGCGGACTGAAGCTTTCTTT.